This note documents a single TCR beta chain sequence. Its antigen is not known. This specimen belongs to a study of neurological immune-mediated disorders. Study results and limitations: None of the CDR3 amino acid sequences of expanded clones recurred across subjects, suggesting private repertoires in all groups.

Germline lookup yields CDR1 MNHEY and CDR2 SMNVEV (reference sequence). V gave up 8 bases and J gave up 6 bases, with 35 bases separating them. This CDR3 region has 19 residues. Over 170 million TCR-beta sequences (from 15-18 subjects) were yielded by each sequencing run. Each CDR3 protein gets one entry after TCRdb re-called the 5' RACE reads with MiXCR. The table records 45,000 to 50,000 distinct CDR3 sequences, more than 20% of them present only once. This chain joins TRBV27 and TRBJ2-7; weak D call: TRBD2 (6 bases). The TCR comes from a woman aged 70 to 79 in good health. The sequenced material came from PBMCs. This CDR3 reads CASARRGDYGYTVSGEQYF. DNA of the CDR3: TGTGCCAGCGCCCGGAGGGGCGACTATGGCTACACCGTGTCTGGCGAGCAGTACTTC.